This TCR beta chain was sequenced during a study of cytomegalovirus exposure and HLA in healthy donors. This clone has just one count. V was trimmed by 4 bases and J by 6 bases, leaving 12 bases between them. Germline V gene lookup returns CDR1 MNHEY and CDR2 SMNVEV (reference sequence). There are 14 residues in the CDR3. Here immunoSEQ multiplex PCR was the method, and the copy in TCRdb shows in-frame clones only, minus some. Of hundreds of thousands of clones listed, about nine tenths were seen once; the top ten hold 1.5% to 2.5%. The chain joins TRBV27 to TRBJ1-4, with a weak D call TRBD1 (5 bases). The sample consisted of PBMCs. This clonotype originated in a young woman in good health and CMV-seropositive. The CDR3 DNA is TGTGCCAGCAGTTCGATGGGGGGGGATGAAAAACTGTTTTTT. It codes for CASSSMGGDEKLFF.